Below are 22 T cell receptor beta chains sequenced from a single sample in a study of blood T cell repertoires in COVID-19. Assay used: immunoSEQ multiplex PCR; TCRdb lists only in-frame clones, some missing. The table shows 120,000 or so clones, with 60% to 80% occurring only once. Material: peripheral blood. These receptors were taken from a man aged 55 to 69 with acute or convalescent COVID-19.

The V and J genes are TRBV10-2 and TRBJ1-5, with 10 bases that match TRBD1. The junction had 7 bases not matched to a gene; V was cut back by 4 bases and J by 4 bases. Per the germline V gene, CDR1 is WSHSY and CDR2 is SAAADI. The CDR3 loop spans 16 amino acids. CDR3 DNA sequence: TGCGCCAGCAGTGTACCAACGGGACAGGGGAATCAGCCCCAGCATTTT. Protein product: CASSVPTGQGNQPQHF.

The chain combines TRBV19 with TRBJ1-1, with D uncertain. From germline, CDR1 is LNHDA and CDR2 SQIVND (reference sequence). This CDR3 region has 14 residues. V dropped 2 bases and J dropped 4 bases, with 11 bases sitting between them. The CDR3 region is CASSIRSSGTEAFF. CDR3 coding DNA: TGTGCCAGTAGTATAAGGTCCTCGGGCACTGAAGCTTTCTTT.

CDR3 sequence: CASSLETGVGYTF. Written as DNA, the CDR3 is TGTGCCAGCAGTTTGGAGACAGGGGTTGGCTACACCTTC. This chain links TRBV12-3 or TRBV12-4 with TRBJ1-2, with 8 bases fitting TRBD1. The CDR3 runs 13 residues. V gave up 3 bases and J gave up 7 bases; unmatched junction bases: 4.

The rearrangement uses TRBV5-6 and TRBJ1-4, with a possible D match to TRBD1 (6 bases). The V gene's germline CDR1 is SGHDT and CDR2 YYEEEE. V was pared by 4 bases and J by 3 bases, with 22 bases between. This CDR3 comprises 18 residues. CDR3 region: CASSPTKGRGKANEKLFF. The CDR3 bases are TGTGCCAGCAGCCCCACGAAGGGGAGGGGGAAGGCTAATGAAAAACTGTTTTTT.

This clone was picked up one time. V usage is TRBV10-3 and J usage is TRBJ1-2; D not resolved. The germline V gene encodes CDR1 ENHRY and CDR2 SYGVKD. The CDR3 spans 15 residues. The CDR3 is CGSQPGSVSSYGYTF. The CDR3 DNA sequence: TGTGGCTCGCAACCCGGGAGTGTATCCTCCTATGGCTACACCTTC.

The J gene is TRBJ1-4, the V gene TRBV7-6; D is possibly TRBD1 (5 bases). V was pared by 2 bases and J by 7 bases, with 17 bases between. The CDR3 is 16 amino acids. Germline V CDR1 and CDR2: SGHVS, FNYEAQ. The CDR3 DNA reads TGTGCCAGCAGCTTAAACGGGGGAGGGACGCGTGAAAAACTGTTTTTT. This encodes CASSLNGGGTREKLFF.

This clone occurred a few times. V and J are TRBV10-2 and TRBJ2-7, with D possibly TRBD2 on 5 matching bases. Trimming removed 6 bases from V and 5 bases from J, with 17 bases in between. In germline, CDR1 is WSHSY, CDR2 SAAADI. This CDR3 has 14 amino acids. The DNA of the CDR3 is TGCGCCAGCAGCGCTTTCTCGGGGTCCAACGAGCAGTACTTC. This translates into CASSAFSGSNEQYF.

This sequence joins TRBV11-3 and TRBJ2-3, with 9 bases aligning to TRBD2. The CDR3 is 15 residues long. Trimming removed 3 bases from V and 6 bases from J; junction bases left unmatched: 7. Germline loops: CDR1 SGHNT, CDR2 YENEEA. CDR3 nucleotide sequence: TGTGCCAGCAGCTTTAGCGGCAGCGGGGGGGATACGCAGTATTTT. This sequence encodes CASSFSGSGGDTQYF.

This rearrangement joins TRBV5-1 to TRBJ1-2, with 10 bases lining up with TRBD1. CDR3 length equals 16 residues. Unmatched junction bases numbered 5, after V lost 3 bases and J lost 0 bases. Germline CDR1 SGHRS, CDR2 YFSETQ. CDR3 sequence (DNA): TGCGCCAGCAGCTCCGGGACAGGGGCTCCTAACTATGGCTACACCTTC. This encodes CASSSGTGAPNYGYTF.

The rearrangement uses TRBV19 and TRBJ1-2; tentative D call: TRBD1 (5 bases). V lost 7 bases and J lost 4, with 13 bases in between. This CDR3 is 13 amino acids long. Germline CDR1 is LNHDA and CDR2 is SQIVND (reference sequence). The CDR3 DNA reads as TGTGCCAGTAACCATCAGGGATTCTATGGCTACACCTTC. This codes for CASNHQGFYGYTF.

This clone appeared a single time. This rearrangement joins TRBV29-1 to TRBJ1-2; 10 nucleotides agree with TRBD1. In germline, CDR1 is SQVTM, CDR2 ANQGSEA. V shed 7 bases and J 4 bases; nucleotides not matched to a gene: 12. The CDR3 is 15 residues long. The CDR3 DNA reads as TGCAGCGCCCGGGACAGGGGATTGCAGCCCTATGGCTACACCTTC. Protein sequence: CSARDRGLQPYGYTF.

The chain employs TRBV9 and TRBJ1-1; 9 bases map to TRBD1. Germline CDR1 reads SGDLS; CDR2 reads YYNGEE. This CDR3 region has 15 residues. V trimming: 3 bases; J trimming: 5 bases; junction bases outside the gene matches: 8. CDR3 amino acids: CASSGGDREGTEAFF. The CDR3 nucleotides are TGTGCCAGCAGCGGCGGGGACAGGGAAGGGACTGAAGCTTTCTTT.

The rearrangement links TRBV11-2 to TRBJ1-2; D remains unclear. Germline assignment: CDR1 SGHAT and CDR2 FQNNGV. The ends were cut back, 6 bases at V and 3 bases at J, with 8 bases in the middle. This CDR3 is 12 amino acids long. The CDR3: CASSRSDYGYTF. In DNA form, the CDR3 reads TGTGCCAGCAGTAGGAGTGACTATGGCTACACCTTC.

The genes are TRBV5-1 and TRBJ2-1; 8 positions match TRBD2. The CDR3 loop spans 16 amino acids. V shed 4 bases, J shed 0 bases, and the junction held 6 bases outside the gene matches. Germline V lookup: CDR1 SGHRS, CDR2 YFSETQ. The CDR3 DNA reads as TGCGCCAGCAGCCCAATAGCGGGGAGCTCCTACAATGAGCAGTTCTTC. This gives the protein CASSPIAGSSYNEQFF.

This clone was counted a few times. The CDR3: CASSLGQGIANQPQHF. The CDR3 DNA is TGTGCCAGCAGTTTGGGACAGGGAATAGCAAATCAGCCCCAGCATTTT. The rearrangement uses TRBV27 and TRBJ1-5, with 9 bases matching TRBD1. CDR1 is MNHEY and CDR2 is SMNVEV in the germline V gene (reference sequence). The CDR3 loop spans 16 amino acids. V shed 3 bases and J 4 bases; nucleotides not matched to a gene: 7.

This sequence joins TRBV6-5 and TRBJ2-2, with TRBD1 matching 7 bases. Germline V CDR1 and CDR2: MNHEY, SVGAGI. With 2 bases clipped from V and 9 bases from J, the junction kept 6 bases outside the gene matches. The CDR3 covers 14 residues. The CDR3 DNA is TGTGCCAGCAGTTACACAAAACAGGGGTGGGAGCTGTTTTTT. Its protein product is CASSYTKQGWELFF.

The rearrangement joins TRBV4-2 to TRBJ2-2; D perhaps matches TRBD2 (6 bases). Germline loops: CDR1 LGHNA, CDR2 YNFKEQ. CDR3 length: 16 amino acids. Between the trimmed V and J ends, which lost 1 base and 7 bases, there was a span of 16 bases. CDR3: CASSQGVGGPGGELFF. The CDR3 region has the DNA TGTGCCAGCAGCCAAGGGGTCGGGGGACCGGGCGGGGAGCTGTTTTTT.

V usage is TRBV9 and J usage is TRBJ1-5; 7 bases fit TRBD1. The germline V gene has CDR1 SGDLS and CDR2 YYNGEE. The J segment lost 0 bases and the V segment lost 3 bases, leaving 6 bases of the junction unmatched. The CDR3 length is 16 residues. Here the CDR3 DNA reads TGTGCCAGCAGCGAGGGGGCAGGATATAGCAATCAGCCCCAGCATTTT. It encodes CASSEGAGYSNQPQHF.

This clone has a handful of counts. This sequence joins TRBV19 and TRBJ1-2, with D perhaps TRBD1 (5 bases). V lost 7 bases, J lost 0 bases, and 18 bases lay in between. This CDR3 has 16 residues. CDR1 is LNHDA, CDR2 SQIVND, per germline (reference sequence). CDR3 in DNA: TGTGCCAGTACCTTCACCCACAGGTTGGCTAACTATGGCTACACCTTC. Its protein product is CASTFTHRLANYGYTF.

J is TRBJ2-7 and V is TRBV5-6; 7 nucleotides match TRBD1. Trimming removed 5 bases from V and 7 bases from J; junction bases left unmatched: 15. CDR3 length: 15 amino acids. Germline values: CDR1 SGHDT, CDR2 YYEEEE. Here the CDR3 reads CASSRTGTEGREQYF. Written as DNA, the CDR3 is TGTGCCAGCAGTCGCACCGGGACAGAGGGAAGGGAGCAGTACTTC.

The chain is built from TRBV7-9 and TRBJ1-2; 7 nucleotides align to TRBD1. There are 13 residues in the CDR3. From germline, CDR1 is SEHNR and CDR2 FQNEAQ (reference sequence). The V segment lost 5 bases and the J segment 3 bases; nucleotides outside the gene matches: 3. CDR3 loop: CASSLDRDYGYTF. Written as DNA, the CDR3 is TGTGCCAGCAGCCTAGACAGGGACTATGGCTACACCTTC.

Note on this clone: This specimen includes other DNA sequences encoding the same CDR3. The V and J genes are TRBV12-3 or TRBV12-4 and TRBJ2-6; the match to TRBD1 covers 8 bases. The CDR3 is made up of 12 amino acids. The V and J ends lost 5 bases and 18 bases, in that order; junction bases with no gene match: 9. CDR3 amino acids: CASSVDRVRSTF. CDR3 DNA sequence: TGTGCCAGCAGTGTGGACAGGGTTAGATCGACTTTC.